This T cell receptor (beta chain) originates from a study of blood T cell repertoires in COVID-19. Study at large: Donors in the United States, Italy and Spain gave samples during acute or convalescent COVID-19. PBMCs, B-cell-depleted T cells, or T cells were the source of the cDNA or gDNA that made up the material.

Trimming cost V 3 bases and J 3 bases; bases outside gene matches: 4. Germline V gene data show CDR1 as KGHSH and CDR2 as LQKENI. The CDR3 spans 15 residues. In the source study's methods: Reference gene primer amplification in the assay estimated nucleated cell counts. TCRdb's copy holds only in-frame clones and misses some; the assay was immunoSEQ multiplex PCR. V and J calls and clone size follow that table, whereas D and trimming were derived from the DNA. This sample carries a few hundred thousand clones, about 79% of them seen once, and the ten largest clones take more than 7%. This chain uses TRBV18 with TRBJ1-2, with 10 bases matching TRBD1. The sample taken for sequencing was peripheral blood. The TCR sequence derives from an elderly man with acute or convalescent COVID-19. In DNA form, the CDR3 reads TGTGCCAGCTCACCGAGACAGGGGGCGGACTATGGCTACACCTTC. Translated, it gives CASSPRQGADYGYTF.